The 12 T cell receptor beta chains in this list originate from one sample, sequenced in a study of lymphopenia after photon versus proton radiotherapy. Using immunoSEQ multiplex PCR, the repertoire was profiled, and TCRdb retains in-frame clones only, with some absent. The sample holds tens of thousands of clones, about 89% seen once. This sample comprised peripheral blood, obtained from a patient treated with proton-based radiotherapy. Receptors originate from a man older than 75 with esophageal cancer.

This clone was seen only once. The rearrangement uses TRBV27 and TRBJ2-2; D may be TRBD2 (5 bases). This CDR3 is built from 13 residues. Germline V gene sequence: CDR1 MNHEY, CDR2 SMNVEV (reference sequence). Between the trimmed V and J ends, which lost 7 bases and 7 bases, there was a span of 13 bases. This CDR3 is CASTRMGSGELFF. The CDR3 DNA sequence: TGTGCCAGCACCAGAATGGGGAGCGGGGAGCTGTTTTTT.

The rearrangement joins TRBV4-1 to TRBJ2-2; D not resolved. With 1 base removed from V and 4 bases from J, the gap between germline ends came to 13 bases. This CDR3 is built from 16 residues. From germline, CDR1 is MGHRA and CDR2 YSYEKL. CDR3 sequence: CASSQAIEPGTGELFF. The CDR3 nucleotides read TGCGCCAGCAGCCAAGCGATAGAGCCGGGCACCGGGGAGCTGTTTTTT.

This sequence joins TRBV5-1 and TRBJ2-1; maybe TRBD1 (6 bases). Germline lookup yields CDR1 SGHRS and CDR2 YFSETQ. Between the trimmed V and J ends, which lost 4 bases and 5 bases, there was a span of 10 bases. The CDR3 has 13 amino acids. The CDR3 sequence: CASSSGQNNEQFF. CDR3 nucleotide sequence: TGCGCCAGCAGCAGCGGACAGAACAATGAGCAGTTCTTC.

The V and J genes are TRBV4-3 and TRBJ1-2; D not certain. Germline CDR1 is LGHNA and CDR2 is YSLEER. The CDR3 has 16 residues. The V gene lost 3 bases and the J gene lost 0 bases, with 14 bases spanning the gap. In DNA form, the CDR3 reads TGCGCCAGCAGCCAGACGCCAGCGGAGACTAACTATGGCTACACCTTC. It specifies CASSQTPAETNYGYTF.

On this clone itself: This CDR3 is also generated by other DNA sequences in the sample. The genes are TRBV6-6 and TRBJ2-7, with a possible D match to TRBD1 (6 bases). Trimming pared 6 bases from V and 2 bases from J, leaving 14 bases between. Germline CDR1 reads MNHNY; CDR2 reads SVGAGI (reference sequence). The CDR3 sequence is 14 residues long. This CDR3 reads CASSAGTKTYEQYF. For the CDR3, the DNA is TGTGCCAGCAGCGCCGGGACAAAGACCTACGAGCAGTACTTC.

This CDR3 reads CASSLEGGLDRLGTEAFF. As DNA, the CDR3 is TGTGCCAGCAGCTTGGAGGGGGGTTTAGACAGATTGGGCACTGAAGCTTTCTTT. The chain is built from TRBV5-5 and TRBJ1-1, with a tentative D call TRBD1 (6 bases). Germline V gene data show CDR1 as SGHKS and CDR2 as YYEKEE (reference sequence). V was shortened by 0 bases and J by 4 bases, with 22 bases between the two germline ends. The CDR3 consists of 18 residues. Full variable domain (remainder filled in from reference TRBV5-5 and TRBJ1-1): DAGVTQSPTHLIKTRGQQVTLRCSPISGHKSVSWYQQVLGQGPQFIFQYYEKEERGRGNFPDRFSARQFPNYSSELNVNALLLGDSALYLCASSLEGGLDRLGTEAFFGQGTRLTVV.

This chain joins TRBV28 and TRBJ1-1; 8 bases fit TRBD1. The CDR3 contains 14 residues. V was pared by 5 bases and J by 4 bases, with 6 bases of the junction left unmatched. Germline CDR1 and CDR2: MDHEN and SYDVKM. The CDR3 DNA reads TGTGCCAGCAGTCCACCGGGACAGGTCACTGAAGCTTTCTTT. Amino acid sequence: CASSPPGQVTEAFF.

This sequence joins TRBV30 and TRBJ1-4, with 7 bases matching TRBD1. This CDR3 comprises 15 residues. The V segment lost 1 base and the J segment 8 bases; nucleotides outside the gene matches: 10. Germline V CDR1 and CDR2: GTSNPN, SVGIG (reference sequence). The CDR3 DNA follows: TGTGCCTGGAGTGACACTGCCCAGGGGGGCGAAAAACTGTTTTTT. Its translation: CAWSDTAQGGEKLFF.

This chain links TRBV5-4 with TRBJ2-5; a possible D gene is TRBD2 (5 bases). Germline V gene data show CDR1 as SGHNT and CDR2 as YYREEE (reference sequence). The V end lost 4 bases, the J end lost 3 bases, and 13 bases lay between the germline ends. This CDR3 contains 14 residues. The CDR3 DNA sequence: TGTGCCAGCAGCGTCCCCACTAGGAAAGAGACCCAGTACTTC. Protein product: CASSVPTRKETQYF.

The chain carries TRBV7-6 and TRBJ1-6, with D possibly matching TRBD1 (5 bases). This CDR3 comprises 14 residues. The germline gives CDR1 SGHVS, CDR2 FNYEAQ. V was cut by 5 bases and J by 7 bases, with 12 bases left in between. CDR3 residues: CASSGGDLNSPLHF. DNA of the CDR3: TGTGCCAGCAGCGGGGGGGACCTAAATTCACCCCTCCACTTT. The full variable domain, rest sourced from reference TRBV7-6 and TRBJ1-6, is GAGVSQSPRYKVTKRGQDVALRCDPISGHVSLYWYRQALGQGPEFLTYFNYEAQQDKSGLPNDRFSAERPEGSISTLTIQRTEQRDSAMYRCASSGGDLNSPLHFGNGTRLTVT.

The chain has TRBV27 and TRBJ1-5; no definite D call. CDR1 and CDR2 (germline): MNHEY, SMNVEV (reference sequence). V was clipped by 5 bases and J by 0 bases, with 14 bases between them. CDR3 length: 16 residues. CDR3 bases: TGTGCCAGCAGTCCCCGGCACAGCTATAGCAATCAGCCCCAGCATTTT. Protein product: CASSPRHSYSNQPQHF.

The chain carries TRBV5-1 and TRBJ2-5; TRBD1 is a possible D gene (6 bases). Trimming stripped 4 bases from V and 2 bases from J, with 12 bases between. There are 14 residues in the CDR3. CDR1 and CDR2 from the germline V gene are SGHRS and YFSETQ. CDR3 amino acids: CASSLLTGQETQYF. The DNA of the CDR3 is TGCGCCAGCAGCCTATTGACAGGACAAGAGACCCAGTACTTC. Drawing the rest from reference TRBV5-1 and TRBJ2-5, the complete variable domain is KAGVTQTPRYLIKTRGQQVTLSCSPISGHRSVSWYQQTPGQGLQFLFEYFSETQRNKGNFPGRFSGRQFSNSRSEMNVSTLELGDSALYLCASSLLTGQETQYFGPGTRLLVL.